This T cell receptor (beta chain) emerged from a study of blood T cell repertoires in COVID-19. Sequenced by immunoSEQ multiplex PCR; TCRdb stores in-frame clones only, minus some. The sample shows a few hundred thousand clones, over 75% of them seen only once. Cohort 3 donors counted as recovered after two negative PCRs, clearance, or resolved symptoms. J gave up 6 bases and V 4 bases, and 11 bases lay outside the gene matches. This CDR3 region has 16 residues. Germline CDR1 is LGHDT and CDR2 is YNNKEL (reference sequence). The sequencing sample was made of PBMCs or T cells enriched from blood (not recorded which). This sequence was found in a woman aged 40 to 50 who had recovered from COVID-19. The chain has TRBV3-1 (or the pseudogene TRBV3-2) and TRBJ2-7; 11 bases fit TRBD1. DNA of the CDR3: TGTGCCAGCAGCCCGCCGAGGGACAGGGGGTCTCGCGAGCAGTACTTC. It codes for CASSPPRDRGSREQYF.